The 5 T cell receptor beta chains below were found in one sample sequenced in a study of OX40 agonist ivuxolimab in advanced cancers. Libraries were prepared by immunoSEQ multiplex PCR; TCRdb keeps only in-frame clonotypes and omits some of them. The sample holds under 95,000 clones, roughly 89% seen once. This specimen was CD4+ or CD8+ T cells sorted from blood, taken in a trial of the OX40 agonist ivuxolimab. All receptors derive from an adult with an advanced solid tumor such as melanoma, head and neck, liver or kidney cancer.

This rearrangement joins TRBV19 to TRBJ2-3; 10 bases are a match to TRBD2. J was trimmed by 3 bases and V by 8 bases; bases with no gene match: 8. The CDR3 runs 15 residues. The germline V gene has CDR1 LNHDA and CDR2 SQIVND (reference sequence). CDR3 sequence reads: CASLKASGSTDTQYF. The CDR3 DNA is TGTGCCAGTTTGAAAGCTAGCGGGAGTACAGATACGCAGTATTTT.

The rearrangement joins TRBV11-3 to TRBJ2-4; tentatively, D is TRBD1 (5 bases). Trimming stripped 2 bases from V and 1 base from J, with 15 bases between. The CDR3 runs 17 residues. Germline CDR1 and CDR2: SGHNT and YENEEA. In nucleotides, the CDR3 is TGTGCCAGCAGCTTACTGCCCCAGGGCGGCGCCAAAAACATTCAGTACTTC. Its translation is CASSLLPQGGAKNIQYF. Looking up the rest from reference TRBV11-3 and TRBJ2-4 gives the full variable domain: EAGVVQSPRYKIIEKKQPVAFWCNPISGHNTLYWYLQNLGQGPELLIRYENEEAVDDSQLPKDRFSAERLKGVDSTLKIQPAELGDSAVYLCASSLLPQGGAKNIQYFGAGTRLSVL.

The chain combines TRBV28 with TRBJ1-5, with no clear D. The germline V gene has CDR1 MDHEN and CDR2 SYDVKM. The CDR3 is 16 amino acids. V was shortened by 5 bases and J by 0 bases, with 14 bases between the two germline ends. DNA of the CDR3: TGTGCCAGCAGTCCCACTGCAAGGTTTAGCAATCAGCCCCAGCATTTT. Translation gives CASSPTARFSNQPQHF.

The CDR3 loop reads CASSYLGQVEYEQYF. CDR3 sequence (DNA): TGTGCCAGCAGTTACCTAGGACAGGTTGAGTACGAGCAGTACTTC. The rearrangement uses TRBV6-6 and TRBJ2-7, with TRBD1 matching over 7 bases. This CDR3 has 15 amino acids. Germline CDR1 and CDR2: MNHNY and SVGAGI (reference sequence). The V and J ends lost 2 bases and 4 bases, in that order; junction bases with no gene match: 8.

The chain combines TRBV29-1 with TRBJ2-7; tentative D call: TRBD2 (6 bases). The CDR3 contains 11 residues. Germline V lookup: CDR1 SQVTM, CDR2 ANQGSEA. V was shortened by 8 bases and J by 5 bases, with 13 bases between the two germline ends. The CDR3 spells CSTSGPDEQYF. The CDR3 DNA follows: TGCAGCACCAGCGGGCCCGACGAGCAGTACTTC.